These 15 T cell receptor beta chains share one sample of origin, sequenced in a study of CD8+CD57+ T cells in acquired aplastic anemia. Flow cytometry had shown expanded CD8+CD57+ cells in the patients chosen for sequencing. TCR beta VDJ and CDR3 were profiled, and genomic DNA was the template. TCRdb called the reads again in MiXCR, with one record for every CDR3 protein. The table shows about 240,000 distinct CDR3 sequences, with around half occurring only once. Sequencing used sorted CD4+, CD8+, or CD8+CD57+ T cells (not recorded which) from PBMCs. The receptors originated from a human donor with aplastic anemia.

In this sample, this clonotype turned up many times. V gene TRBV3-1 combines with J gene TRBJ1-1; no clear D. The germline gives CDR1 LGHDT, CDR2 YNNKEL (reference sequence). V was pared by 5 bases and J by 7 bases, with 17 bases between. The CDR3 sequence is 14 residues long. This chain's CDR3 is CASSYSPNVVEAFF. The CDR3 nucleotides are TGTGCCAGCAGCTACAGTCCTAACGTAGTTGAAGCTTTCTTT. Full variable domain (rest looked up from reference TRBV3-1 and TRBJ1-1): DTAVSQTPKYLVTQMGNDKSIKCEQNLGHDTMYWYKQDSKKFLKIMFSYNNKELIINETVPNRFSPKSPDKAHLNLHINSLELGDSAVYFCASSYSPNVVEAFFGQGTRLTVV.

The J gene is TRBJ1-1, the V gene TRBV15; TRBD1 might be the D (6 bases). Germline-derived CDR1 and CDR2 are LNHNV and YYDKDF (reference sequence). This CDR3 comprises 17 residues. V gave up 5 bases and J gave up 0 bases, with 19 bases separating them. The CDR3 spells CATSYRVRFRLNTEAFF. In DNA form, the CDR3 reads TGTGCCACCAGCTACAGGGTCCGTTTCAGGCTGAACACTGAAGCTTTCTTT.

In DNA form, the CDR3 reads TGTGCCACCAGTGATTCGCCGGGACTGGGGATGGGTAAGCAGTTCTTC. Protein: CATSDSPGLGMGKQFF. The rearrangement links TRBV24-1 to TRBJ2-1; possible D gene TRBD2, 6 bases. Germline values: CDR1 KGHDR, CDR2 SFDVKD. This CDR3 region has 16 residues. With 2 bases removed from V and 11 bases from J, the gap between germline ends came to 21 bases.

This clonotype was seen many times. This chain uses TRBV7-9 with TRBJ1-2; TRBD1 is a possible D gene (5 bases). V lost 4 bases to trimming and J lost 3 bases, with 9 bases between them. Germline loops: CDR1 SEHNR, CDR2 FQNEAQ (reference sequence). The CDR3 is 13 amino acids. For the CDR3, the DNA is TGTGCCAGCAGCTCCAGGGCCTACTATGGCTACACCTTC. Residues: CASSSRAYYGYTF.

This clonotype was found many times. CDR3 sequence reads: CASRPGAVSSYEQYF. Here the CDR3 DNA reads TGTGCCAGCAGGCCCGGCGCTGTAAGCTCCTACGAGCAGTACTTC. The rearrangement joins TRBV4-2 to TRBJ2-7; D is undetermined. Trimming left V 6 bases short and J 0 bases short, with 15 bases between. The germline gives CDR1 LGHNA, CDR2 YNFKEQ. This CDR3 has 15 residues.

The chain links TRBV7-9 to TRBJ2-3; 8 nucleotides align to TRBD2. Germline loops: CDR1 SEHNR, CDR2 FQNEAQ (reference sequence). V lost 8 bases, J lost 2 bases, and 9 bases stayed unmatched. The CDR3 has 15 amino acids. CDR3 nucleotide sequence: TGTGCCAGCGGGCTCGGAGCGGGAGACACAGATACGCAGTATTTT. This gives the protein CASGLGAGDTDTQYF.

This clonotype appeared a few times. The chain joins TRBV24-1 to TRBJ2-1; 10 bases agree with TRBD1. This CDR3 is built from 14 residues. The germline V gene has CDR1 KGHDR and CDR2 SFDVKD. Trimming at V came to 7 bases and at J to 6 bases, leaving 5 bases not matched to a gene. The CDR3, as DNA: TGTGCCACCAGGGGGACAGGGGAAACCAATGAGCAGTTCTTC. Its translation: CATRGTGETNEQFF.

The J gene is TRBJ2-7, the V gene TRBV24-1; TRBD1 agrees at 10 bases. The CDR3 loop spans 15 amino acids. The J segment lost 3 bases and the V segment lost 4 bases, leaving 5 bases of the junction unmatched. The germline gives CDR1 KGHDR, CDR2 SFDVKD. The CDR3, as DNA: TGTGCCACCAGTGAAGGGGACAGGGGAATCTACGAGCAGTACTTC. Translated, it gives CATSEGDRGIYEQYF.

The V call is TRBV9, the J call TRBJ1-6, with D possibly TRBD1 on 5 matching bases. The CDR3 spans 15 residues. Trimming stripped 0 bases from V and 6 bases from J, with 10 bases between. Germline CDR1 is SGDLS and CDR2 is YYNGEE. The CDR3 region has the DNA TGTGCCAGCAGCGTAGTTGGGACCCCTAATTCACCCCTCCACTTT. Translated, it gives CASSVVGTPNSPLHF.

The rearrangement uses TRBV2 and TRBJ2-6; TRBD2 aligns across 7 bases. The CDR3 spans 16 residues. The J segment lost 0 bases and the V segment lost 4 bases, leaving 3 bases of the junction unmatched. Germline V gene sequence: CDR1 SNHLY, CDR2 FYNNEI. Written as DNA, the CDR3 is TGTGCCAGCAGTGGCCTAGCGGACTCTGGGGCCAACGTCCTGACTTTC. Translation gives CASSGLADSGANVLTF.

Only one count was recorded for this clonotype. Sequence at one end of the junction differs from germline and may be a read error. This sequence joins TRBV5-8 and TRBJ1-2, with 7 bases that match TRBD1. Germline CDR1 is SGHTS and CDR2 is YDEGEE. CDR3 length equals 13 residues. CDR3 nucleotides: TGCGCCAGCAGCCAGGGGGGGCGTAGCGGCTACACCTTC. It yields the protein CASSQGGRSGYTF.

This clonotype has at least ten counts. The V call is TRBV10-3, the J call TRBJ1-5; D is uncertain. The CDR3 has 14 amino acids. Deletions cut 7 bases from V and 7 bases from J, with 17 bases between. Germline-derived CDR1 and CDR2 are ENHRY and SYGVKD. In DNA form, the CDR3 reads TGTGCCATCATCCCTCCCCCGGGAGGGCAGCCCCAGCATTTT. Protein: CAIIPPPGGQPQHF.

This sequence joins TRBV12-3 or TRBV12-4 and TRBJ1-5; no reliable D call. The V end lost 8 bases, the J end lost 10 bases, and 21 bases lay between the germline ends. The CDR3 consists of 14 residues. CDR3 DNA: TGTGCCAGCTCTGGTCGGTGGGCGCGGCAACCCCAGCATTTT. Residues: CASSGRWARQPQHF.

CDR3 DNA: TGTGCCAGCAGCTCATACCGATCGCATACGCAGTATTTT. It is translated as CASSSYRSHTQYF. This chain joins TRBV7-6 and TRBJ2-3; D uncertain. The V and J ends lost 4 bases and 7 bases respectively, with 12 bases between them. The germline CDR1 and CDR2 sequences are SGHVS and FNYEAQ. This CDR3 region has 13 residues.

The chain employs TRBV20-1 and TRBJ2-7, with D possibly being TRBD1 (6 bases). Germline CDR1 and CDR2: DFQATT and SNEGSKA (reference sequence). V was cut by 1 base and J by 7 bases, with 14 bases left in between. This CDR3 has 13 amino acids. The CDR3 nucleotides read TGCAGTGCTAGAGTGGACAGAACGTTAGAGCAGTACTTC. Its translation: CSARVDRTLEQYF.